This passage covers 22 T cell receptor beta chains from one sample sequenced in a study of T cell clones after liver transplantation. Some clones are missing from TCRdb's copy, which holds only in-frame ones; the method was immunoSEQ multiplex PCR. Of fewer than 80,000 clones detected, 84% appear once; the ten largest clones hold more than 2%. The sample was CD4+ T cells from blood, taken roughly 50 months after liver transplant. These receptors were taken from a human patient who received a liver transplant. The graft donor may account for some of the T cells.

This clone was seen a single time. V gene TRBV7-9 combines with J gene TRBJ2-5, with 7 bases lining up with TRBD1. V lost 1 base and J lost 4; bases outside the gene matches: 0. Per the germline V gene, CDR1 is SEHNR and CDR2 is FQNEAQ (reference sequence). This CDR3 is built from 13 residues. In DNA, the CDR3 is TGTGCCAGCAGCTTAGGACAGGGAGAGACCCAGTACTTC. Protein product: CASSLGQGETQYF. The full variable domain, completed using reference TRBV7-9 and TRBJ2-5, is DTGVSQNPRHKITKRGQNVTFRCDPISEHNRLYWYRQTLGQGPEFLTYFQNEAQLEKSRLLSDRFSAERPKGSFSTLEIQRTEQGDSAMYLCASSLGQGETQYFGPGTRLLVL.

The chain uses TRBV10-3 and TRBJ1-3, with unresolved D. Trimming cost V 0 bases and J 0 bases, with 9 bases left between them. In germline, CDR1 is ENHRY, CDR2 SYGVKD. CDR3 length equals 16 residues. DNA for the CDR3: TGTGCCATCAGTGAGTCGCGCTCCCGCTCTGGAAACACCATATATTTT. Amino acid sequence: CAISESRSRSGNTIYF.

Only one count was recorded for this clone. J is TRBJ2-3 and V is TRBV4-2, with D perhaps TRBD1 or TRBD2 (5 bases each). The germline V and J ends were trimmed by 0 bases and 4 bases, with 11 bases remaining between them. There are 15 residues in the CDR3. The V gene's germline CDR1 is LGHNA and CDR2 YNFKEQ. This CDR3 reads CASSQDGTQADTQYF. CDR3 sequence (DNA): TGTGCCAGCAGCCAAGACGGGACCCAGGCAGATACGCAGTATTTT.

CDR3 loop: CASSLRPSSGGANTGELFF. Here the CDR3 DNA reads TGTGCCAGCAGCTTACGGCCCTCTAGCGGGGGAGCGAACACCGGGGAGCTGTTTTTT. The rearrangement uses TRBV7-6 and TRBJ2-2; 10 nucleotides match TRBD2. Germline assignment: CDR1 SGHVS and CDR2 FNYEAQ. The CDR3 is 19 residues long. V gave up 2 bases and J gave up 0 bases; unmatched junction bases: 9.

CDR3 residues: CASSPLSGRPLNTQYF. DNA for the CDR3: TGCGCCAGCAGCCCACTGAGCGGGAGGCCTCTAAATACGCAGTATTTT. This chain connects TRBV5-1 to TRBJ2-3, with 9 bases lining up with TRBD2. CDR3 length: 16 amino acids. V lost 4 bases to trimming and J lost 7 bases; unmatched junction nucleotides: 13. Germline lookup yields CDR1 SGHRS and CDR2 YFSETQ.

The chain combines TRBV4-1 with TRBJ1-2; D is unresolved. Germline V lookup: CDR1 MGHRA, CDR2 YSYEKL. The CDR3 runs 16 residues. Trimming removed 4 bases from V and 6 bases from J, with 21 bases in between. The CDR3 coding sequence is TGCGCCAGCAGCCTTACGACGGTAGCAGGAGGGCATGGCTACACCTTC. Amino acid sequence: CASSLTTVAGGHGYTF.

About this clone: Other DNA sequences of this sample code for an identical CDR3. This chain uses TRBV18 with TRBJ1-4, with 8 nucleotides matching TRBD1. The CDR3 consists of 15 residues. The trim removed 4 bases at V and 6 bases at J, leaving 7 bases unmatched. Looked up from germline, CDR1 is KGHSH and CDR2 is LQKENI. CDR3 nucleotides: TGTGCCAGCTCACAAGACAGGGGCCCGCATGAAAAACTGTTTTTT. This translates into CASSQDRGPHEKLFF.

The genes are TRBV4-3 and TRBJ1-2; 8 nucleotides align to TRBD1. Trimming at V came to 0 bases and at J to 8 bases, leaving 14 bases not matched to a gene. The CDR3 runs to 17 residues. CDR1 is LGHNA, CDR2 YSLEER, per germline. The CDR3 DNA reads as TGCGCCAGCAGCCAAGATTCAGCAGGGGGCGTTTGGGGAGGCTACACCTTC. Protein: CASSQDSAGGVWGGYTF.

The chain has TRBV28 and TRBJ2-1, with TRBD2 matching 15 bases. Trimming cost V 4 bases and J 4 bases; bases outside gene matches: 11. The CDR3 has 19 amino acids. From germline, CDR1 is MDHEN and CDR2 SYDVKM. The CDR3 spells CASSSGTGGLAGGYNEQFF. The CDR3 bases are TGTGCCAGCAGTTCGGGGACAGGGGGACTAGCGGGGGGATACAATGAGCAGTTCTTC.

This chain connects TRBV19 to TRBJ2-6; D is perhaps TRBD2 (6 bases). Germline-derived CDR1 and CDR2 are LNHDA and SQIVND (reference sequence). CDR3 length: 16 residues. V shed 9 bases and J shed 2 bases, with 17 bases lying between them. DNA for the CDR3: TGTGCCAGCACCTGGCGGGGCGGGGCTGGGGCCAACGTCCTGACTTTC. The encoded protein is CASTWRGGAGANVLTF.

V usage is TRBV9 and J usage is TRBJ2-1; 8 positions agree with TRBD2. J lost 6 bases, V lost 3 bases, and 2 bases had no gene match. The CDR3 length is 13 residues. Germline loops: CDR1 SGDLS, CDR2 YYNGEE. CDR3 sequence reads: CASSGGTSNEQFF. Here the CDR3 DNA reads TGTGCCAGCAGCGGGGGGACTAGCAATGAGCAGTTCTTC.

The chain's CDR3 is CASSYLSGGRTDTQYF. The CDR3 nucleotides are TGTGCCAGCAGCTACCTGTCTGGGGGACGCACAGATACGCAGTATTTT. This sequence joins TRBV7-2 and TRBJ2-3; D assignment may be TRBD1 or TRBD2 (5 bases each). V was trimmed by 4 bases and J by 1 base, leaving 15 bases between them. The CDR3 contains 16 residues. Germline V gene sequence: CDR1 SGHTA, CDR2 FQGNSA.

The chain carries TRBV19 and TRBJ2-5, with a tentative D call TRBD1 (6 bases). Germline loops: CDR1 LNHDA, CDR2 SQIVND (reference sequence). CDR3 size: 13 residues. With 5 bases removed from V and 7 bases from J, the gap between germline ends came to 14 bases. The CDR3 loop is CASSADRFGTQYF. The CDR3 DNA is TGTGCCAGTAGTGCCGACAGGTTTGGGACCCAGTACTTC.

The chain couples TRBV7-7 to TRBJ2-7, with D possibly being TRBD1 (5 bases). Germline V gene data show CDR1 as SSHAT and CDR2 as FNYEAQ (reference sequence). The CDR3 loop spans 15 amino acids. V was pared by 1 base and J by 7 bases, with 17 bases between. The CDR3 region has the DNA TGTGCCAGCAGCTTAGGCACAACAGACAGTGAAGAGCAGTACTTC. This sequence encodes CASSLGTTDSEEQYF.

This clone was seen a few times. The gene calls are TRBV6-5 and TRBJ2-7; 10 bases fit TRBD1. The CDR3 runs to 15 residues. The trim removed 5 bases at V and 4 bases at J, leaving 8 bases unmatched. Germline V CDR1 and CDR2: MNHEY, SVGAGI. The DNA for the CDR3 is TGTGCCAGCAGTACCCGACAGGGGGCGACTTACGAGCAGTACTTC. This translates into CASSTRQGATYEQYF.

The rearrangement links TRBV6-5 to TRBJ1-1; unclear D gene. The germline V and J ends were trimmed by 2 bases and 3 bases, with 7 bases remaining between them. The CDR3 is 13 residues long. The V gene's germline CDR1 is MNHEY and CDR2 SVGAGI. For the CDR3, the DNA is TGTGCCAGCAGTTACGAGAGGGACACTGAAGCTTTCTTT. As protein: CASSYERDTEAFF.

This clone was seen only a few times. The chain couples TRBV6-5 to TRBJ1-2; no reliable D call. Germline assignment: CDR1 MNHEY and CDR2 SVGAGI. This CDR3 spans 13 amino acids. The V end lost 6 bases, the J end lost 2 bases, and 10 bases lay between the germline ends. CDR3 coding DNA: TGTGCCAGCAGCCCCAGTGACAACTATGGCTACACCTTC. Translating gives CASSPSDNYGYTF.

V usage is TRBV27 and J usage is TRBJ2-1; 10 nucleotides match TRBD2. The CDR3 spans 15 residues. Germline trimming cut 1 base from V and 9 bases from J; bases unmatched to any gene: 6. Germline loops: CDR1 MNHEY, CDR2 SMNVEV (reference sequence). CDR3: CASSLLSGGAREQFF. The CDR3 DNA reads as TGTGCCAGCAGTTTATTAAGCGGGGGGGCACGTGAGCAGTTCTTC.

The chain uses TRBV13 and TRBJ1-3; D is perhaps TRBD1 (5 bases). With 1 base removed from V and 2 bases from J, the gap between germline ends came to 9 bases. The CDR3 is made up of 15 amino acids. Germline V CDR1 and CDR2: PRHDT, FYEKMQ (reference sequence). For the CDR3, the DNA is TGTGCCAGCAGCTTAGACGGGGCGGCTGGAAACACCATATATTTT. This encodes CASSLDGAAGNTIYF.

V usage is TRBV6-5 and J usage is TRBJ2-7, with D maybe TRBD2 (7 bases). This CDR3 is built from 15 residues. V was trimmed by 7 bases and J by 3 bases, leaving 19 bases between them. Germline lookup yields CDR1 MNHEY and CDR2 SVGAGI. In DNA form, the CDR3 reads TGTGCCAGCACCCGGGGGGCGGTTACTCTCTACGAGCAGTACTTC. Amino acids: CASTRGAVTLYEQYF.

The chain combines TRBV19 with TRBJ2-7; TRBD2 is a possible D gene (5 bases). Germline loops: CDR1 LNHDA, CDR2 SQIVND (reference sequence). This CDR3 region has 17 residues. The V gene lost 9 bases and the J gene lost 4 bases, with 28 bases spanning the gap. CDR3 protein: CARKGAKDEVGIYEQYF. CDR3 coding DNA: TGTGCCAGGAAGGGAGCGAAGGACGAGGTCGGGATTTACGAGCAGTACTTC. Variable domain in full (rest from reference TRBV19 and TRBJ2-7): DGGITQSPKYLFRKEGQNVTLSCEQNLNHDAMYWYRQDPGQGLRLIYYSQIVNDFQKGDIAEGYSVSREKKESFPLTVTSAQKNPTAFYLCARKGAKDEVGIYEQYFGPGTRLTVT.

The J gene is TRBJ1-1, the V gene TRBV11-3; 9 nucleotides align to TRBD1. The CDR3 length is 14 residues. J lost 6 bases, V lost 3 bases, and 5 bases had no gene match. Looked up from germline, CDR1 is SGHNT and CDR2 is YENEEA. The CDR3, as DNA: TGTGCCAGCAGCTTGGGGCGACAGGGGGCTGAAGCTTTCTTT. Amino acids: CASSLGRQGAEAFF. Full variable domain (outside the CDR3, taken from reference TRBV11-3 and TRBJ1-1): EAGVVQSPRYKIIEKKQPVAFWCNPISGHNTLYWYLQNLGQGPELLIRYENEEAVDDSQLPKDRFSAERLKGVDSTLKIQPAELGDSAVYLCASSLGRQGAEAFFGQGTRLTVV.